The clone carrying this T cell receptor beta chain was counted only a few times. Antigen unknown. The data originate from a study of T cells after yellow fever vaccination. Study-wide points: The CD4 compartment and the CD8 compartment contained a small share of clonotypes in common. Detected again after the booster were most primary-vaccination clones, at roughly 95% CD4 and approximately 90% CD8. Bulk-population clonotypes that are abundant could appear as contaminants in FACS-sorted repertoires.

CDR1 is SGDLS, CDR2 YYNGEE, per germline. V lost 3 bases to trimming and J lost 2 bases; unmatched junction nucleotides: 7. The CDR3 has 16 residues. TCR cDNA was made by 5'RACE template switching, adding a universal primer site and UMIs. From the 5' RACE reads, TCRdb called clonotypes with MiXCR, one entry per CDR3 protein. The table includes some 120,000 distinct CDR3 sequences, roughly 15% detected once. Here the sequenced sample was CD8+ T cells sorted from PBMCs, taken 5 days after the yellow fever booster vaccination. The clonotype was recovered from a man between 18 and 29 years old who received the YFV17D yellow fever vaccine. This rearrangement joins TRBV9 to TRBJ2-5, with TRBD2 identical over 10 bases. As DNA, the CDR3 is TGTGCCAGCAGCGCCGGACTAGCGGAGCCTCAAGAGACCCAGTACTTC. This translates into CASSAGLAEPQETQYF.